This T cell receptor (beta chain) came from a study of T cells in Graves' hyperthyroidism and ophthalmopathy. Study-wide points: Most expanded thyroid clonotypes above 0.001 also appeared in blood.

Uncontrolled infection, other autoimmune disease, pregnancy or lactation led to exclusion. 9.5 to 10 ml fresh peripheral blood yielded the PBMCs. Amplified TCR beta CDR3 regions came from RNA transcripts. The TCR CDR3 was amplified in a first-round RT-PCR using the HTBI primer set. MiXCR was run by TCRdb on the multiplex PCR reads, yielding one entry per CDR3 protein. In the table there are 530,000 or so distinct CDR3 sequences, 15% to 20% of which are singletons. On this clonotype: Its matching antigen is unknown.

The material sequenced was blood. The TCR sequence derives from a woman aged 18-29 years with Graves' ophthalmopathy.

CDR3 protein: CASSLQTSGTPGNEQFF. As DNA, the CDR3 is TGTGCCAGCAGCTTACAGACTAGCGGGACCCCTGGGAATGAGCAGTTCTTC. This chain links TRBV11-3 with TRBJ2-1; TRBD2 matches at 11 bases. Germline CDR1 and CDR2: SGHNT and YENEEA. The V and J ends lost 2 bases and 7 bases, in that order; junction bases with no gene match: 10. CDR3 length: 17 residues.